A single T cell receptor beta chain is shown here with its context. Its antigen is unknown. Germline V CDR1 and CDR2: MNHNS, SASEGT. CDR3 size: 11 residues. V lost 10 bases and J lost 8, with 12 bases in between. This record belongs to a study of shared clonotypes between healthy human individuals. Study-wide results and limits: An anticipated effect of sequencing depth on clonotype sharing among donors was recognized. Memory subsets generally showed lower estimated richness than naive subsets.

Repertoires were generated with immunoSEQ multiplex PCR, while TCRdb's copy carries only in-frame clones and drops some. The table lists some 1 million clones, about three quarters of them singletons. This clonotype was obtained from a man aged 18 to 30 in good health. The rearrangement uses TRBV6-1 and TRBJ2-1; D might be TRBD1 (5 bases). Sequenced input: memory CD4+ T cells sorted from blood. Subset indicated: CD45RA-negative fraction. The CDR3 coding sequence is TGTGCCACCCAACAGGTCCATGAGCAGTTCTTC. Amino acids: CATQQVHEQFF.